This record concerns one TCR beta chain sequence. Its antigen has not been determined. No base quality information exists; no much larger clone differs at one position. The V and J ends are trimmed by 1 base and 5 bases, leaving 9 bases between them. The germline V gene gives CDR1 as SGHDN and CDR2 as FVKESK. From the cysteine up to the phenylalanine, the CDR3 has a length of 13 residues. Of the read, only the CDR3 DNA is kept; its 39 bases are in frame from base 1. Libraries were built with the immunoSEQ multiplex PCR assay. As stored in TCRdb, this immuneACCESS dataset retains in-frame rearrangements with V and J assigned. A fraction of the clones does not appear; measured against another copy, unresolved V genes explain less than half of the discrepancy, and the remainder lacks a known reason. The sample yields roughly 710,000 clones; roughly 88% were counted once. Clones ranked in the top ten supply 0.0095% to 0.011% of the sample.

The data stem from a study of shared T cell receptors in the human thymus (dated by TCRdb to the early 2020s). Some background on the complete study: The study investigated the way shared, self-reactive T-cell receptor alpha chains are produced in the human thymus.

The sample was also reused in another study, on human thymus T cells. As noted in the second study: Immunologically healthy infants undergoing open corrective cardiac surgery for congenital heart defects in Finland were used as donors. The thymus tissue came from surgical resects taken out during corrective cardiac surgery. Usage of V and J gene segments appeared to be biased in both the thymic and the peripheral blood repertoires. The related research reported highly overlapping thymic TCR repertoires among unrelated individuals. The study described the TCR alpha and beta repertoires in under ten infant thymus samples and four matching peripheral blood samples. Donor ages ranged from roughly 6 to 244 days, and the cohort comprised six or seven male and a couple of female infants. After being mechanically released from the tissue, thymocytes were kept at -70 degrees C in pellets of about 9-34 million cells. A QIAsymphony instrument was used to extract genomic DNA from the frozen cell pellets. The immunoSEQ multiplex PCR assay was used to amplify the TCRB and TCRAD loci from a standardized amount of quality-controlled genomic DNA. The amplicons covered the V(D)J region and were long enough to include the CDR3 and to identify the V and J genes. Amplicon sequencing was performed on an Illumina platform through the commercial immunoSEQ service. Primer bias and sequencing errors were corrected using previously described methods, and TCRAD and TCRB definitions followed the IMGT database. The repertoires were analysed using immunoSEQ Analyzer 3.0 and VDJTools for basic statistics, V/J segment usage, diversity estimates, rarefaction and pairwise overlap. To estimate diversity, the Chao1, ChaoE, Efron-Thisted, Shannon and inverse Simpson indices were applied, and diversity was also estimated on datasets down-sampled to the smallest sample. Repertoire overlap was determined by strict matching of CDR3 nucleotide sequence, V gene and J gene, and Jaccard-based multidimensional scaling clustering was applied. On average, thymus samples gave around 880,000 unique TCRB clonotypes, whereas blood samples gave roughly 84,000.

Sequencing was carried out using thymocytes. The sequence derives from a girl under three years old with a congenital heart defect. Donor details come from another sample of the same person, matched by shared clones. The receptor chain draws on TRBV14 and TRBJ2-7, with TRBD1 as a weak D call on 6 bases. The DNA sequence is TGTGCCAGCAGCCAAGCCAGGGGCCACGAGCAGTACTTC. This yields the protein CASSQARGHEQYF. Reference TRBV14 and TRBJ2-7 proteins supply the regions before and after the CDR3; the full variable domain is: EAGVTQFPSHSVIEKGQTVTLRCDPISGHDNLYWYRRVMGKEIKFLLHFVKESKQDESGMPNNRFLAERTGGTYSTLKVQPAELEDSGVYFCASSQARGHEQYFGPGTRLTVT.